The entry that follows covers one TCR beta chain sequence. No antigen is known for it. This sample is part of a study of CD8+CD57+ T cells in acquired aplastic anemia. Study background: The DNA of sorted CD4+ and CD8+ cells averaged roughly 3.2 ug.

Sequenced patients had shown CD8+CD57+ cell expansion by flow cytometry. The CDR3 consists of 12 residues. Trimming left V 7 bases short and J 8 bases short, with 14 bases between. Germline loops: CDR1 SEHNR, CDR2 FQNEAQ (reference sequence). Findings of the study overall: Around 27 sequences, all CD8+ CDR3, were shared between patients and controls.

The study profiled TCR beta VDJ and CDR3 using genomic DNA as template. From the reads, TCRdb called clonotypes with MiXCR, one entry per CDR3 protein. The table shows 200,000 to 250,000 distinct CDR3 sequences, with more than 45% occurring only once. The sequencing input was sorted CD4+, CD8+, or CD8+CD57+ T cells (not recorded which) from PBMCs. The TCR was taken from a human donor with aplastic anemia. The chain links TRBV7-9 to TRBJ1-2; perhaps TRBD1 as D (6 bases). Written as DNA, the CDR3 is TGTGCCAGCACCGCTACAGGGCAAGGCTACACCTTC. Protein product: CASTATGQGYTF.